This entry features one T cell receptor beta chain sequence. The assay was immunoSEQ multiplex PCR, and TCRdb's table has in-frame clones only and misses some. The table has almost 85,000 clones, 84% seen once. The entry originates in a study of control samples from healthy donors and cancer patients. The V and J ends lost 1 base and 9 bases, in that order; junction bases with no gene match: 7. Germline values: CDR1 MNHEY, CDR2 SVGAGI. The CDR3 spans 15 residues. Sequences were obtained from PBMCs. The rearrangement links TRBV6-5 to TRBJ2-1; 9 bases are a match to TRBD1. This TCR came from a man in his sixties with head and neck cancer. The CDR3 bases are TGTGCCAGCAGTTACTTGGGACAGGGAAAAGTTGAGCAGTTCTTC. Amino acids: CASSYLGQGKVEQFF.